This T cell receptor beta chain was sequenced for a study of T cell changes during pregnancy in multiple sclerosis. CDR3 length equals 15 residues. Germline CDR1 and CDR2: LNHDA and SQIVND (reference sequence). After removal of 3 bases from V and 4 bases from J, the junction contained 4 bases not matched to a gene. Here immunoSEQ multiplex PCR was the method, and the copy in TCRdb shows in-frame clones only, minus some. The repertoire holds some 94,000 clones, with around 93% as singletons. The sample holds one count of this clone. The chain combines TRBV19 with TRBJ2-2, with 8 bases lining up with TRBD2. The sequence was obtained from a female donor in good health, enrolled as a control in a pregnancy study. The source was peripheral blood, collected in the first trimester of pregnancy. Here the CDR3 reads CASSMGSGGTGELFF. The CDR3 DNA follows: TGTGCCAGTAGTATGGGGAGCGGGGGCACCGGGGAGCTGTTTTTT. The full variable domain, completed using reference TRBV19 and TRBJ2-2, is DGGITQSPKYLFRKEGQNVTLSCEQNLNHDAMYWYRQDPGQGLRLIYYSQIVNDFQKGDIAEGYSVSREKKESFPLTVTSAQKNPTAFYLCASSMGSGGTGELFFGEGSRLTVL.